Listed below are T cell receptor beta chains from one sample, sequenced in a study of blood T cell repertoires in COVID-19. The method was immunoSEQ multiplex PCR; TCRdb's version includes in-frame clones alone and lacks a portion of them. The sample includes around 210,000 clones, around 80% of them seen just once. Sequenced material: peripheral blood. These receptors all come from a human donor in a cohort sampled during active COVID-19. Each CDR3 is given with its conserved first and last residue. D genes are given only for firm matches. Not every row has a clone size; where given, it reads once, few, many or a size class.

TRBJ1-1 NA TRBD1 TRBV6-5 16 CASSYGLGGVGTEAFF TGTGCCAGCAGTTACGGATTAGGGGGCGTAGGGACTGAAGCTTTCTTT
TRBJ1-1 few NA TRBV20-1 14 CSASKPGQNTEAFF TGCAGTGCTAGTAAGCCGGGACAGAACACTGAAGCTTTCTTT
TRBJ2-1 NA NA TRBV27 13 CASRDYNNNEQFF TGTGCCAGCAGGGACTACAACAACAATGAGCAGTTCTTC
TRBJ1-5 NA TRBD1 TRBV30 12 CAWATGGQPQHF TGTGCCTGGGCGACAGGGGGACAGCCCCAGCATTTT
TRBJ2-7 NA TRBD2 TRBV4-1 15 CASSQLGLTFGEQYF TGCGCCAGCAGCCAACTGGGACTAACCTTTGGCGAGCAGTACTTC
TRBJ2-3 NA TRBD2 TRBV19 16 CASSLSGRLSTDTQYF TGTGCCAGTAGTCTAAGCGGGAGGCTTAGCACAGATACGCAGTATTTT
TRBJ1-4 NA TRBD1 TRBV4-1 14 CASSQGQGVEKLFF TGCGCCAGCAGCCAAGGACAGGGGGTTGAAAAACTGTTTTTT
TRBJ2-6 few NA TRBV7-2 17 CASNGLGQHSGANVLTF TGTGCCAGCAACGGCCTTGGACAGCACTCTGGGGCCAACGTCCTGACTTTC
TRBJ1-2 NA TRBD1 TRBV18 14 CASSPGQGSYGYTF TGTGCCAGCTCACCGGGACAGGGTAGCTATGGCTACACCTTC
TRBJ2-7 NA TRBD1 TRBV6-5 14 CASNRQGSAYEQYF TGTGCCAGCAACAGACAGGGCTCTGCCTACGAGCAGTACTTC
TRBJ1-5 NA NA TRBV2 16 CASSEARGMGNQPQHF TGTGCCAGCAGTGAAGCGCGGGGTATGGGCAATCAGCCCCAGCATTTT
TRBJ2-7 NA NA TRBV3-1/TRBV3-2 14 CASSLAAFSYEQYF TGTGCCAGCAGTCTAGCAGCGTTCTCCTACGAGCAGTACTTC
TRBJ2-3 NA TRBD2 TRBV28 17 CASSLWVSGRASDTQYF TGTGCCAGCAGTTTATGGGTTAGCGGGAGGGCCTCAGATACGCAGTATTTT
TRBJ1-5 NA TRBD1 TRBV10-2 13 CASSPGGTQPQHF TGCGCCAGCAGTCCAGGGGGCACGCAGCCCCAGCATTTT
TRBJ1-1 NA NA TRBV29-1 13 CSVEEQLNTEAFF TGCAGCGTTGAGGAACAGCTTAACACTGAAGCTTTCTTT
TRBJ2-7 NA TRBD1 TRBV7-6 15 CASSRLTGISYEQYF TGTGCCAGCAGCCGTTTGACAGGGATCTCCTACGAGCAGTACTTC
TRBJ2-1 NA TRBD2 TRBV27 17 CASSPTSGVAIYNEQFF TGTGCCAGCAGCCCTACTAGCGGAGTAGCTATTTACAATGAGCAGTTCTTC
TRBJ2-7 few NA TRBV4-1 13 CASSQGGSDEQYF TGCGCCAGCAGCCAGGGGGGATCGGACGAGCAGTACTTC
TRBJ1-2 NA NA TRBV6-5 15 CASSYSVRGTYGYTF TGTGCCAGCAGTTACTCGGTCAGGGGCACCTATGGCTACACCTTC
TRBJ2-1 NA NA TRBV11-2 14 CASSLDRGGYEQFF TGTGCCAGCAGCTTAGATCGTGGGGGCTATGAGCAGTTCTTC
TRBJ2-6 many NA TRBV30 16 CAFGGTRLTGANVLTF TGTGCCTTTGGGGGGACCCGACTTACCGGGGCCAACGTCCTGACTTTC
TRBJ2-2 NA NA TRBV21-1 16 CASSNLSSGKGRGAVF TGTGCCAGCAGCAATCTTTCTAGCGGGAAGGGTCGGGGAGCTGTTTTT
TRBJ1-5 NA TRBD1 TRBV5-4 16 CASSSQGTGGNQPQHF TGTGCCAGCAGCTCCCAAGGGACAGGGGGAAATCAGCCCCAGCATTTT
TRBJ2-7 NA TRBD2 TRBV4-2 14 CASARTSGLDEQYF TGTGCCAGCGCCCGGACTAGCGGTCTCGACGAGCAGTACTTC
TRBJ2-7 NA NA TRBV10-3 14 CAISEFGSSYEQYF TGTGCCATCAGTGAGTTCGGGAGCTCCTACGAGCAGTACTTC
TRBJ2-1 NA NA TRBV28 14 CASTSGESNNEQFF NA
TRBJ2-7 once TRBD1 TRBV23-1 14 CASSHTTGGNEQYF TGCGCCAGCAGTCATACAACAGGGGGCAACGAGCAGTACTTC
TRBJ2-7 NA NA TRBV18 13 CASSPRGSDEQYF TGTGCCAGCTCACCTAGGGGGTCCGACGAGCAGTACTTC
TRBJ1-6 once NA TRBV20-1 16 CSASTPSTGLNSPLHF TGCAGTGCTAGTACACCCTCGACAGGCCTTAATTCACCCCTCCACTTT
TRBJ2-1 once TRBD2 TRBV18 17 CASSPGLAGGHLIEQFF TGTGCCAGCTCACCCGGACTAGCGGGAGGGCATTTGATTGAGCAGTTCTTC
TRBJ2-5 few TRBD2 TRBV7-8 17 CASSLTAGGPSWETQYF TGTGCCAGCAGCCTAACGGCGGGAGGGCCCTCGTGGGAGACCCAGTACTTC
TRBJ2-7 NA TRBD2 TRBV7-9 18 CASSYSGTSGTSASEQYF TGTGCCAGCAGCTATTCCGGGACTAGCGGGACGTCGGCCTCCGAGCAGTACTTC
TRBJ1-5 few TRBD1 TRBV30 14 CAWSGGQGRESQHF TGTGCCTGGAGTGGGGGACAGGGGCGGGAGTCCCAGCATTTT
TRBJ2-3 NA TRBD2 TRBV30 14 CAWRESGRAATQYF TGTGCCTGGAGGGAAAGCGGGAGGGCGGCTACGCAGTATTTT
TRBJ2-7 NA NA TRBV18 13 CASSPPSKYEQYF TGTGCCAGCTCACCGCCTAGTAAGTACGAGCAGTACTTC
TRBJ2-7 once NA TRBV10-3 12 CAISETGYEQYF TGTGCCATCAGTGAAACCGGTTACGAGCAGTACTTC
TRBJ2-5 NA TRBD1 TRBV28 16 CASRQFLTGGKETQYF TGTGCCAGCCGCCAATTTTTGACAGGGGGTAAGGAGACCCAGTACTTC
TRBJ2-1 NA TRBD2 TRBV18 15 CASSPLGTSGNEQFF TGTGCCAGCTCACCACTAGGGACTAGCGGGAATGAGCAGTTCTTC
TRBJ2-1 NA NA TRBV5-6 16 CASSFYQEGRSNEQFF TGTGCCAGCAGCTTTTATCAGGAGGGCCGGTCGAATGAGCAGTTCTTC
TRBJ2-7 NA NA TRBV5-6 16 CASSLALTGPAWEQYF TGTGCCAGCAGCTTGGCCCTGACAGGCCCTGCATGGGAGCAGTACTTC
TRBJ1-1 NA NA TRBV11-2 15 CASSLTGWGGTEAFF TGTGCCAGCAGCTTAACTGGTTGGGGGGGCACTGAAGCTTTCTTT
TRBJ2-7 NA NA TRBV7-8 13 CASSLRTAYEQYF TGTGCCAGCAGCCTAAGGACAGCCTACGAGCAGTACTTC
TRBJ1-4 NA NA TRBV7-9 17 CASSPRSGAPTNEKLFF TGTGCCAGCAGCCCCCGTTCTGGGGCTCCAACTAATGAAAAACTGTTTTTT
TRBJ2-7 NA TRBD2 TRBV15 18 CATSPKPGLAGGSYEQYF TGTGCCACCAGCCCGAAGCCGGGACTAGCGGGAGGTAGTTACGAGCAGTACTTC
TRBJ2-7 NA TRBD1 TRBV27 14 CASSFSTGIGEQYF TGTGCCAGCAGTTTCTCGACAGGGATTGGCGAGCAGTACTTC
TRBJ1-5 NA TRBD1 TRBV27 17 CASSPNRGRALHQPQHF TGTGCCAGCAGTCCAAACAGGGGGCGAGCCCTTCATCAGCCCCAGCATTTT
TRBJ1-2 once NA TRBV7-2 16 CASSLVVAGVRNGYTF TGTGCCAGCAGCTTAGTCGTTGCGGGGGTCAGGAATGGCTACACCTTC
TRBJ2-7 NA NA TRBV14 15 CASSQEPTGTYEQYF TGTGCCAGCAGCCAAGAACCGACGGGAACCTACGAGCAGTACTTC
TRBJ1-4 NA NA TRBV28 15 CASSPLSRSDEKLFF TGTGCCAGCAGTCCCCTCTCGAGGTCGGATGAAAAACTGTTTTTT
TRBJ2-1 NA TRBD1 TRBV4-1 14 CASSRQGTYNEQFF TGCGCCAGCAGCAGACAGGGAACCTACAATGAGCAGTTCTTC
TRBJ2-7 NA NA TRBV28 12 CAGATGPYEQYF TGTGCCGGCGCTACAGGTCCCTACGAGCAGTACTTC
TRBJ1-4 NA NA TRBV15 16 CATSSLGGVLDEKLFF TGTGCCACCAGCAGTCTAGGAGGGGTTTTGGATGAAAAACTGTTTTTT
TRBJ2-1 NA TRBD2 TRBV5-4 15 CASSSRDSGGNEQFF TGTGCCAGCAGCTCCCGGGACTCGGGGGGCAATGAGCAGTTCTTC